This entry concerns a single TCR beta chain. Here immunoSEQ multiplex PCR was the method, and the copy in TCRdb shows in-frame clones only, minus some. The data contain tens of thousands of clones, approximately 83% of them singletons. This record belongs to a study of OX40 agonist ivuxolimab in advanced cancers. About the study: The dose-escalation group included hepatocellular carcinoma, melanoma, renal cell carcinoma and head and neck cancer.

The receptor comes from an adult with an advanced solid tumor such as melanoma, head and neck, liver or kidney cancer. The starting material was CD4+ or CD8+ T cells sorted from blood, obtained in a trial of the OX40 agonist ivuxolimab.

The CDR3 bases are TGTGCCAGCAGCTCACAGGGAGGCCCGGCAGATACGCAGTATTTT. It translates to CASSSQGGPADTQYF. V usage is TRBV7-2 and J usage is TRBJ2-3; D might be TRBD1 or TRBD2, each matching 6 bases. Germline assignment: CDR1 SGHTA and CDR2 FQGNSA. V gave up 4 bases and J gave up 4 bases, with 15 bases separating them. This CDR3 comprises 15 residues. Looking up the rest from reference TRBV7-2 and TRBJ2-3 gives the full variable domain: GAGVSQSPSNKVTEKGKDVELRCDPISGHTALYWYRQSLGQGLEFLIYFQGNSAPDKSGLPSDRFSAERTGGSVSTLTIQRTQQEDSAVYLCASSSQGGPADTQYFGPGTRLTVL.